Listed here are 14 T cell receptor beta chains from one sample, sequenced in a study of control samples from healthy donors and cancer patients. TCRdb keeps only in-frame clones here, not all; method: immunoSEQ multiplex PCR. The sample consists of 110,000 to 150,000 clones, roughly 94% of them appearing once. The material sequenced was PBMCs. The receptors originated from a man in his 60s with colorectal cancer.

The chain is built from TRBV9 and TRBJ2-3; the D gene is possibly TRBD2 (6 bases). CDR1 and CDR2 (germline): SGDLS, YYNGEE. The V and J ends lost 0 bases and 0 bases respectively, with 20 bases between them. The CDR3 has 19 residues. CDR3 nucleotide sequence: TGTGCCAGCAGCGTAGAGGAATCGAACTGGGCGGGGAGCACAGATACGCAGTATTTT. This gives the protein CASSVEESNWAGSTDTQYF.

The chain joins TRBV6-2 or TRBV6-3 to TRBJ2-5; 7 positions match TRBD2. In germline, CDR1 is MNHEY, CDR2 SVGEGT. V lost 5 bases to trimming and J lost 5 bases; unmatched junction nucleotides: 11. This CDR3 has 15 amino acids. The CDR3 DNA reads TGTGCCAGCAGTGCCCTAGCGGCCCCGGGGGAGACCCAGTACTTC. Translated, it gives CASSALAAPGETQYF.

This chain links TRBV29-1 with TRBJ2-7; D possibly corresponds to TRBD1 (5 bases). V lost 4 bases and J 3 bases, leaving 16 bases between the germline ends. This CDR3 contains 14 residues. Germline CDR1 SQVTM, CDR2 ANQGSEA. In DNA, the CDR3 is TGCAGCGTTGGGCGTCAGGGTGGTAACTACGAGCAGTACTTC. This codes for CSVGRQGGNYEQYF.

CDR3 sequence (DNA): TGCCCAAGGGACGGGCACCGGTTCGGAAACACCATATATTTT. As protein: CPRDGHRFGNTIYF. The chain has TRBV1 and TRBJ1-3. TRBV1 is recorded as a pseudogene. There are 14 residues in the CDR3.

The CDR3 DNA follows: TGTGCCAGCAGCAAATTGGGGCAGGGAGGCACTGAAGCTTTCTTT. Its translation: CASSKLGQGGTEAFF. The chain uses TRBV9 and TRBJ1-1; weak D call: TRBD1 (5 bases). The germline V gene encodes CDR1 SGDLS and CDR2 YYNGEE. The CDR3 is 15 residues long. Trimming took off 4 bases at V and 4 bases at J, with 17 bases between the two ends.

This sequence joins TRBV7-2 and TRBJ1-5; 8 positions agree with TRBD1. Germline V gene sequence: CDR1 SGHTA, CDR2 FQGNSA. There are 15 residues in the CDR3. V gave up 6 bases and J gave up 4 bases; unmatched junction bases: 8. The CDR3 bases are TGTGCCAGCAGTTCTAGGACAGGGTCGAATCAGCCCCAGCATTTT. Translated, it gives CASSSRTGSNQPQHF.

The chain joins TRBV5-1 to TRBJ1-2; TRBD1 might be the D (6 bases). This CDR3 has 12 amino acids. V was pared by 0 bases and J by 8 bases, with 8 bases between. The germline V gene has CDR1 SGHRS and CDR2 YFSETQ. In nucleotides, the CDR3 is TGCGCCAGCAGCTTGGACAGGGACGGCTACACCTTC. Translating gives CASSLDRDGYTF. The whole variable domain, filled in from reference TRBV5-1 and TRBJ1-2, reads KAGVTQTPRYLIKTRGQQVTLSCSPISGHRSVSWYQQTPGQGLQFLFEYFSETQRNKGNFPGRFSGRQFSNSRSEMNVSTLELGDSALYLCASSLDRDGYTFGSGTRLTVV.

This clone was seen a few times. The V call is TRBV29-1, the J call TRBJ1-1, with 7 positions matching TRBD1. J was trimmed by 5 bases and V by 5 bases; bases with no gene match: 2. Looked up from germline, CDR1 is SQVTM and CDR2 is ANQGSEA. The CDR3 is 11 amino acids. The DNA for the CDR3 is TGCAGCGTTACAGGGGTGACTGAAGCTTTCTTT. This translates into CSVTGVTEAFF.

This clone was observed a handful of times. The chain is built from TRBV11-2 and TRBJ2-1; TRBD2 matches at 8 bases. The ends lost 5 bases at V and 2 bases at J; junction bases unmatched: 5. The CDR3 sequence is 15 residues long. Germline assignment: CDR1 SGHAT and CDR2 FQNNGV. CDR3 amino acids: CASSPREGAYNEQFF. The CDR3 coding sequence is TGTGCCAGCAGCCCCCGGGAGGGGGCCTACAATGAGCAGTTCTTC.

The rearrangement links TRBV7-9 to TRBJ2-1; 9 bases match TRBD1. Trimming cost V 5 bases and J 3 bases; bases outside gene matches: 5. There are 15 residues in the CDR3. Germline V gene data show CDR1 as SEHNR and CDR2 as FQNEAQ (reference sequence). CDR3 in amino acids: CASSPTGGLYNEQFF. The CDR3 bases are TGTGCCAGCAGCCCGACAGGGGGACTCTACAATGAGCAGTTCTTC.

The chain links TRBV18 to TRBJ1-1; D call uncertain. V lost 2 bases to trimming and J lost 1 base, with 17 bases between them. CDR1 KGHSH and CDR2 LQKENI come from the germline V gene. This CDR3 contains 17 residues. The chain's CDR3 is CASSPFPPGAPNTEAFF. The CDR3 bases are TGTGCCAGCTCACCATTCCCGCCCGGTGCACCGAACACTGAAGCTTTCTTT. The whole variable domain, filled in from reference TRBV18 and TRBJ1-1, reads NAGVMQNPRHLVRRRGQEARLRCSPMKGHSHVYWYRQLPEEGLKFMVYLQKENIIDESGMPKERFSAEFPKEGPSILRIQQVVRGDSAAYFCASSPFPPGAPNTEAFFGQGTRLTVV.

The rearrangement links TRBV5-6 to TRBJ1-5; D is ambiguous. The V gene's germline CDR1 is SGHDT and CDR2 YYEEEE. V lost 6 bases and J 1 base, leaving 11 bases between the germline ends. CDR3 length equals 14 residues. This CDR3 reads CASTDGVSNQPQHF. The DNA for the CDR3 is TGTGCCAGCACCGACGGCGTAAGCAATCAGCCCCAGCATTTT.

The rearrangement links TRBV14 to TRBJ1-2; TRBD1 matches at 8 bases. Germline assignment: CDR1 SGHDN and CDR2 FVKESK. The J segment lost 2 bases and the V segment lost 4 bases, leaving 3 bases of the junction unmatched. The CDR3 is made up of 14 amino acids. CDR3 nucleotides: TGTGCCAGCAGCCCGTGGACAGGGAACTATGGCTACACCTTC. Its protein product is CASSPWTGNYGYTF.

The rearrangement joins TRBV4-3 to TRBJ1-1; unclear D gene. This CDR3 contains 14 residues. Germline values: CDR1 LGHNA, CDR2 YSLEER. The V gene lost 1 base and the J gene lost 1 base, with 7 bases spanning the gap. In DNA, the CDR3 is TGCGCCAGCAGCCAAGGAACAGAGAACACTGAAGCTTTCTTT. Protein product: CASSQGTENTEAFF.